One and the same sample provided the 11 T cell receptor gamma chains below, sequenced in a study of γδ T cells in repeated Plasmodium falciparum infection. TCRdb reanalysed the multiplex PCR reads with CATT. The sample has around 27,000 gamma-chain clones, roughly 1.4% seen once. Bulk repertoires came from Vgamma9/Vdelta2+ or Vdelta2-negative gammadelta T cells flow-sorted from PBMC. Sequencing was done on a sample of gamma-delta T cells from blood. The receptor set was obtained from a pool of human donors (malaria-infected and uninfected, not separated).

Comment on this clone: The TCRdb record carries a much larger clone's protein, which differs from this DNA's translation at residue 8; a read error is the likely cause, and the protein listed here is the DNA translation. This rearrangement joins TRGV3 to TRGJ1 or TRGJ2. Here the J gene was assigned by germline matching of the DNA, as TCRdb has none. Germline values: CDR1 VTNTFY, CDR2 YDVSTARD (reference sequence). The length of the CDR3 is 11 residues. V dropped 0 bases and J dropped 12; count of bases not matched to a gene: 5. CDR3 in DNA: TGTGCCACCTGGGACAGGCGTTCGAAACTCTTT. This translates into CATWDRRSKLF.

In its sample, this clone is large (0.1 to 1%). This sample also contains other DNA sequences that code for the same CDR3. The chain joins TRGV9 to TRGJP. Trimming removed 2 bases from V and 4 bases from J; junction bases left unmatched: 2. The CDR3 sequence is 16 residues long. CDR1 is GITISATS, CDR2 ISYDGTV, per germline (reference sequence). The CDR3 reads CALWEDQELGKKIKVF. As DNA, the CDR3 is TGTGCCTTGTGGGAGGACCAAGAGTTGGGCAAAAAAATCAAGGTATTT.

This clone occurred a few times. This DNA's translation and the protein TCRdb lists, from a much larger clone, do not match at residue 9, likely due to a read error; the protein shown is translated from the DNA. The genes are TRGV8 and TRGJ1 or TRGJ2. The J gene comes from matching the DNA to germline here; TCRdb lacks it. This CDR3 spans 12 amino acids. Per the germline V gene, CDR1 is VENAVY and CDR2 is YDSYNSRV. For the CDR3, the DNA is TGTGCCACCTGGGATAGAAATTATAGGAAACTCTTT. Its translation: CATWDRNYRKLF.

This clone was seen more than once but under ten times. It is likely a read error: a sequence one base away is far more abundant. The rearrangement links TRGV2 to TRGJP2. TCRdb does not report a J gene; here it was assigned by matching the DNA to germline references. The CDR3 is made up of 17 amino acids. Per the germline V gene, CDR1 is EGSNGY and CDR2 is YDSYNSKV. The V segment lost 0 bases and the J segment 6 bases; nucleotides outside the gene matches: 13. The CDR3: CATWDGRVSSGDWIKTF. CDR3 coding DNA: TGTGCCACCTGGGACGGGCGGGTAAGTTCGGGTGATTGGATCAAGACGTTT.

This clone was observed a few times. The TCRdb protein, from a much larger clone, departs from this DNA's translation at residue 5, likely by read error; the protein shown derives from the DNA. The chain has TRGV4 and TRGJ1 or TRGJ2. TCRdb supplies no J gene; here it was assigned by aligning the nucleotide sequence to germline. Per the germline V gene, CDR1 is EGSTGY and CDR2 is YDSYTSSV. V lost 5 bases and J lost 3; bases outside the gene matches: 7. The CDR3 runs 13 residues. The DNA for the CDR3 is TGTGCCACCTGGGGGAAGATTTATTATAAGAAACTCTTT. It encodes CATWGKIYYKKLF.

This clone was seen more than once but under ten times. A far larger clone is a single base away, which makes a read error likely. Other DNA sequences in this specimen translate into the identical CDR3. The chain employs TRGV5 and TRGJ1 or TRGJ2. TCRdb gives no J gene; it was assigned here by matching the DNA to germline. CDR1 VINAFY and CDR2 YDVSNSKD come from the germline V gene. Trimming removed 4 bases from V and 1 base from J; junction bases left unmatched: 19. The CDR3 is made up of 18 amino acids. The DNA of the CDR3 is TGTGCCACCTGGGATGGGGTGTTCTCACTTGGAAATTATTATAAGAAACTCTTT. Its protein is CATWDGVFSLGNYYKKLF.

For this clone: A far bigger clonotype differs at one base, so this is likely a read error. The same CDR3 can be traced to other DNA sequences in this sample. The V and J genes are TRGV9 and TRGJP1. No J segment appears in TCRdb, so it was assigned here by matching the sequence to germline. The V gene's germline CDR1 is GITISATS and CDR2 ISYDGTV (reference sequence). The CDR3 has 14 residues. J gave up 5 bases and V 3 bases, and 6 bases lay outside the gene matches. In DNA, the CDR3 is TGTGCCTTGTGGGAGCCAAATACTGGTTGGTTCAAGATATTT. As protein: CALWEPNTGWFKIF.

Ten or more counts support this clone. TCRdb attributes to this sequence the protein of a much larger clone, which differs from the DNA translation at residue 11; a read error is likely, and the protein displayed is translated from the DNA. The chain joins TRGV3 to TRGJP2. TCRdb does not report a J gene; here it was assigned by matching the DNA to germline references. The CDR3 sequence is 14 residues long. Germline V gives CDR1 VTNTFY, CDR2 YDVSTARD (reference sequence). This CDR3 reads CATWDRLFDWVKTF. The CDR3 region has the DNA TGTGCCACCTGGGACAGGCTCTTTGATTGGGTCAAGACGTTT.

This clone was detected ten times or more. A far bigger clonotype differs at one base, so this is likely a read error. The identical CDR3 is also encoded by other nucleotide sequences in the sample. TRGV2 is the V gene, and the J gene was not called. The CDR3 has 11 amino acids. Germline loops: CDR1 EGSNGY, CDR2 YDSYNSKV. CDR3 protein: CATWDGRGALF. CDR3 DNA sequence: TGCGCCACCTGGGACGGGCGAGGTGCCCTCTTT.

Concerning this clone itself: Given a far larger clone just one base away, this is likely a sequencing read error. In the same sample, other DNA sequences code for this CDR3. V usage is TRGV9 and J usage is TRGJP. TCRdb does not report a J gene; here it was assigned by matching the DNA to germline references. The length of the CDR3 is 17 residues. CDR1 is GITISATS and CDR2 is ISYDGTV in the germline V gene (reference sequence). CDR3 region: CALWEERQELGKKIKVF. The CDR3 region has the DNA TGTGCCTTGTGGGAAGAAAGACAAGAGCTGGGCAAAAAAATCAAGGTATTT.

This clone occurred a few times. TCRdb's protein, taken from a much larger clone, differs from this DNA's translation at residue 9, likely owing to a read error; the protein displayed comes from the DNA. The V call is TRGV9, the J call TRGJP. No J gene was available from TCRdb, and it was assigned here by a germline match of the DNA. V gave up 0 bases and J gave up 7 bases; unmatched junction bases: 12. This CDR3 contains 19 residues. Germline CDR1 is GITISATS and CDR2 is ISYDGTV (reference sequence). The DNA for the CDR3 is TGTGCCTTGTGGGAGGTGCATTTGATGAGGGAGTTGGGCAAAAAAATCAAGGTATTT. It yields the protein CALWEVHLMRELGKKIKVF.